This T cell receptor (beta chain) was captured in a study of patients and donors after allogeneic stem cell transplantation. MiXCR, applied by TCRdb to the RT-PCR reads, yields one record per CDR3 protein. The repertoire has roughly 250,000 distinct CDR3 sequences, 13% to 15% of them found once; the top ten carry approximately 10%. Sequencing was carried out using blood, either unsorted or a sorted T cell fraction (not recorded which). The clonotype originates from a human donor who was either an allogeneic HSCT recipient or a stem cell or donor lymphocyte infusion donor (not recorded which). It is not recorded whose cells these are; they may come from a transplant donor.

The CDR3, as DNA: TGTGCCAGCAGTTCCAGGGATCTATACGAGCAGTACTTC. It encodes CASSSRDLYEQYF. The genes are TRBV27 and TRBJ2-7, with D tentatively TRBD1 (5 bases). Per the germline V gene, CDR1 is MNHEY and CDR2 is SMNVEV (reference sequence). The CDR3 is 13 amino acids. The V end was cut by 4 bases, the J end by 4 bases, with 11 bases between.